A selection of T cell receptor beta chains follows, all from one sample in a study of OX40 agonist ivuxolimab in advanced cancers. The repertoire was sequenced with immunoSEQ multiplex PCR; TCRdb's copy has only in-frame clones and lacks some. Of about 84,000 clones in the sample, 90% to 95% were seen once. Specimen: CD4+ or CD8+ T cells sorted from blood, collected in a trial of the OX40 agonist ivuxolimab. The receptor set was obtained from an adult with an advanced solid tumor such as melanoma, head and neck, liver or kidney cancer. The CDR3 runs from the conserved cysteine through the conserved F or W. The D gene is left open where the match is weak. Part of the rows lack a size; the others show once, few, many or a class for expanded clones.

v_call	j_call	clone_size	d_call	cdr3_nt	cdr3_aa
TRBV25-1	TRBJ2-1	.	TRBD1	TGTGCCAGCGGGGGGACAGGGGCTAATGAGCAGTTCTTC	CASGGTGANEQFF
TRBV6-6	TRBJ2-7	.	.	TGTGCCAGCAGTTACCTCGACGGGTACGAGCAGTACTTC	CASSYLDGYEQYF
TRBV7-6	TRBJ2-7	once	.	TGTGCCAGCAGCTTGGGCGCAGCCAGATCCGAGCAGTACTTC	CASSLGAARSEQYF
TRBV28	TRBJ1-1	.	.	TGTGCCCACTCATCTGAGCGGAACACTGAAGCTTTCTTT	CAHSSERNTEAFF
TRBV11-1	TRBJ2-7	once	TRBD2	TGTGCCAGCAGCTTAGGGACTAGCGGAAGCTCCTACGAGCAGTACTTC	CASSLGTSGSSYEQYF
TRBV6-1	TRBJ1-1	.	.	TGTGCCAGCAGTGAAAGTATTTGGGGGGTAGGCACTGAAGCTTTCTTT	CASSESIWGVGTEAFF
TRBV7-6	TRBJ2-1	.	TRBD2	TGTGCCAGCAGCTTAGGCGGGAGTAGGTCCTACAATGAGCAGTTCTTC	CASSLGGSRSYNEQFF
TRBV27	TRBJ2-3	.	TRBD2	TGTGCCAGCAGTTTGGTAGCGGGGCCAGACCCGCAGTATTTT	CASSLVAGPDPQYF
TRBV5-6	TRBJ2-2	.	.	TGTGCCAGCAGCTTATGGACCGGGGAGCTGTTTTTT	CASSLWTGELFF
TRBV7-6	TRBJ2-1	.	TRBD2	TGTGCCAGCAGCTCCTTAGCGGGACGTCACCACAGCTCCTACAATGAGCAGTTCTTC	CASSSLAGRHHSSYNEQFF
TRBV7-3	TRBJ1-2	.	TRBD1	TGTGCCAGCAGCCCCACAGGGGGGCTACAACCCTATGGCTACACCTTC	CASSPTGGLQPYGYTF
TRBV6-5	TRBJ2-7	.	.	TGTGCCAGCAGCCAGGGGGACTACGAGCAGTGCTTC	CASSQGDYEQCF
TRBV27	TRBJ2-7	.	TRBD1	TGTGCCAGCAGTTTATCGCCCCCGGGACAGGGATCCTACGAGCAGTACTTC	CASSLSPPGQGSYEQYF
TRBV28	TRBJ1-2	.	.	TGTGCCAGCAGAATGGGCTTTCAGGGGTCCTATGGCTACACCTTC	CASRMGFQGSYGYTF
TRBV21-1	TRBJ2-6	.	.	TGTGCCAGCAGCAGCTCCGGGACAGGGGGCAGTCCGGCTGGGGCCAACGTCCTGACTTTC	CASSSSGTGGSPAGANVLTF
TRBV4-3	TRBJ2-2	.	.	TGCGCCAGCAGCCGAGCGGAGGGAAACACCGGGGAGCTGTTTTTT	CASSRAEGNTGELFF
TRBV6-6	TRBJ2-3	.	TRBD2	TGTGCCAGCAGTTACACCGGACTAGACCTGCAGTATTTT	CASSYTGLDLQYF
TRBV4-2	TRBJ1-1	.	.	TGTGCCAGCAGCCAAGATGCCGAGTACACTGAAGCTTTCTTT	CASSQDAEYTEAFF
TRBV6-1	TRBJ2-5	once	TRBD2	TGTGCCAGCAGTGAACTAGCGGGAGTGGAGACCCAGTACTTC	CASSELAGVETQYF
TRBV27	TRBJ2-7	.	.	TGTGCCAGCAGTTTATACGACGGCAGGGAATACCCCTACGAGCAGTACTTC	CASSLYDGREYPYEQYF
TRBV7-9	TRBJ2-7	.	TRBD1	TGTGCCAGCAGCCCCGTGGACAGGGGTCTGTATAACGAGCAGTACTTC	CASSPVDRGLYNEQYF
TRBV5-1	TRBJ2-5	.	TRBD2	TGCGCCAGCAGCTCCGGGACTAGCGGGTTGGAGACCCAGTACTTC	CASSSGTSGLETQYF
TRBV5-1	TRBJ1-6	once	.	TGCGCCAGCAGCGAGGGACGGAGCTCCTATAATTCACCCCTCCACTTT	CASSEGRSSYNSPLHF
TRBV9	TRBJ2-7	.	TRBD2	TGTGCCAGCAGCCTGGGGACTAGCTTAAGCGAGCAGTACTTC	CASSLGTSLSEQYF
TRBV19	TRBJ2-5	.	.	TGTGCCAGTAGACGTGACCAAGAGACCCAGTACTTC	CASRRDQETQYF
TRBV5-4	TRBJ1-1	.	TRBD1	TGTGCCAGCAGCTTACGGGACAGGGGGCCCCTGGTGAACACTGAAGCTTTCTTT	CASSLRDRGPLVNTEAFF
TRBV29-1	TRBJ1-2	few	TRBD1	TGCAGCGCCAGGGGGAACTACTATGGCTACACCTTC	CSARGNYYGYTF
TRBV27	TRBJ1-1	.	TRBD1	TGTGCCAGCAGCTTCCAGACAGGGGAAGCTTTCTTT	CASSFQTGEAFF
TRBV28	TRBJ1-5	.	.	TGTGCCAGCAGTTTGGATCGGGTAAATCAGCCCCAGCATTTT	CASSLDRVNQPQHF
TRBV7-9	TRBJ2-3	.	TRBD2	TGTGCCAGCAGCTTAATGGCGGGAGGAGATACGCAGTATTTT	CASSLMAGGDTQYF
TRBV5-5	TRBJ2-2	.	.	TGTGCCAGCATTGAAGCGAACACCGGGGAGCTGTTTTTT	CASIEANTGELFF
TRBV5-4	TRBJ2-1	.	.	TGTGCCAGCAGGATAAGGGGGTCCTACAATGAGCAGTTCTTC	CASRIRGSYNEQFF
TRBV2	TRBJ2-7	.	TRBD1	TGTGCCAGCAGCCTCGGGACAGGGAACAAAAAGACCTACGAGCAGTACTTC	CASSLGTGNKKTYEQYF
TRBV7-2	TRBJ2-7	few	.	TGTGCCAGCAGCTACCTCTCCTACGAGCAGTACTTC	CASSYLSYEQYF
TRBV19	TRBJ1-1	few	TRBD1	TGTGCCAGTTCCCAGGGGGGGAACACTGAAGCTTTCTTT	CASSQGGNTEAFF
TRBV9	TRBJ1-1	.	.	TGTGCCAGCACCGACCTTTTGGGGGACGCTTTCTTT	CASTDLLGDAFF